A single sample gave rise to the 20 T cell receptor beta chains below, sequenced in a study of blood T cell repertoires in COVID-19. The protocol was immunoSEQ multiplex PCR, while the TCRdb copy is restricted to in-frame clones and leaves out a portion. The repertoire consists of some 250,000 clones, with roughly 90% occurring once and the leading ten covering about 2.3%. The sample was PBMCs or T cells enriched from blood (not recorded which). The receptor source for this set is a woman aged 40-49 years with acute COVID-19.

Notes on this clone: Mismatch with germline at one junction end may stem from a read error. Written as DNA, the CDR3 is TGTGCCAGCAGCCTAGCGGCTAGCGGAGGCGGGGAGCTGTTTTTT. It is translated as CASSLAASGGGELFF. The rearrangement joins TRBV7-6 to TRBJ2-2, with 7 nucleotides matching TRBD2. The CDR3 sequence is 15 residues long. Germline CDR1 and CDR2: SGHVS and FNYEAQ.

The CDR3 protein is CASSLRASISGYTF. The CDR3 nucleotides are TGTGCCAGCAGTTTGAGGGCGAGTATTAGTGGCTACACCTTC. J is TRBJ1-2 and V is TRBV28; D unclear. The V gene's germline CDR1 is MDHEN and CDR2 SYDVKM. Trimming took off 3 bases at V and 7 bases at J, with 15 bases between the two ends. CDR3 length: 14 amino acids.

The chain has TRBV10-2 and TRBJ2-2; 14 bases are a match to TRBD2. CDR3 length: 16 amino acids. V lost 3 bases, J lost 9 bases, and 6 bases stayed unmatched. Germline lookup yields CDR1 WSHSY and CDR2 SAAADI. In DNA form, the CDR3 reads TGCGCCAGCAGTGATGTTGGGACTAGCGGGAGCCGGGAGCTGTTTTTT. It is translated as CASSDVGTSGSRELFF.

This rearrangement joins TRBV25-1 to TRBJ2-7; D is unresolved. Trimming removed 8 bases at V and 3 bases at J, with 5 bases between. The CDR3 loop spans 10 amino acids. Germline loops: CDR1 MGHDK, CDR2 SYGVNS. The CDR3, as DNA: TGTGCCAGCCCACTCTACGAGCAGTACTTC. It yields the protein CASPLYEQYF.

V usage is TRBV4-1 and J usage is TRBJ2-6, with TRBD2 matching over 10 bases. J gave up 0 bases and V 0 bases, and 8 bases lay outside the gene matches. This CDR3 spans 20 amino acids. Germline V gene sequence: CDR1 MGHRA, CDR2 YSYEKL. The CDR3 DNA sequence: TGCGCCAGCAGCCAAGATGCAACTAGCGGGATATTCTCTGGGGCCAACGTCCTGACTTTC. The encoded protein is CASSQDATSGIFSGANVLTF.

The CDR3 loop reads CASGLKQGLGGYTF. In nucleotides, the CDR3 is TGTGCTAGTGGTTTGAAGCAGGGGCTCGGCGGCTACACCTTC. This chain uses TRBV12-5 with TRBJ1-2; TRBD1 might be the D (6 bases). Trimming pared 2 bases from V and 8 bases from J, leaving 15 bases between. CDR1 LGHNT and CDR2 FRNRAP come from the germline V gene. The CDR3 length is 14 residues.

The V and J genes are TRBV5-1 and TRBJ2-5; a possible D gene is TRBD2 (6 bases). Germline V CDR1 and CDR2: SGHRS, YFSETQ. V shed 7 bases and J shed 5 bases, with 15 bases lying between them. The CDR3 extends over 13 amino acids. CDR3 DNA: TGCGCCAGCCCCGAGGAGGGCCCGGAGACCCAGTACTTC. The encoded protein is CASPEEGPETQYF.

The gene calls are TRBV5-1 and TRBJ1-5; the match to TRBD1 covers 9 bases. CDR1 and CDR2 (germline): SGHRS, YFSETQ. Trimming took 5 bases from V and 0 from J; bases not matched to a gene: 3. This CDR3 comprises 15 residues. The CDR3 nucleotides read TGCGCCAGCAGTACGGGACAGGGTAGCAATCAGCCCCAGCATTTT. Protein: CASSTGQGSNQPQHF.

CDR3 bases: TGTGCCAGTACCAGTATACAGGGGGCAGTTTCACCCCTCCACTTT. Its translation: CASTSIQGAVSPLHF. The chain has TRBV19 and TRBJ1-6, with 9 bases aligning to TRBD1. Germline assignment: CDR1 LNHDA and CDR2 SQIVND (reference sequence). The CDR3 is 15 residues long. After removal of 7 bases from V and 9 bases from J, the junction contained 10 bases not matched to a gene.

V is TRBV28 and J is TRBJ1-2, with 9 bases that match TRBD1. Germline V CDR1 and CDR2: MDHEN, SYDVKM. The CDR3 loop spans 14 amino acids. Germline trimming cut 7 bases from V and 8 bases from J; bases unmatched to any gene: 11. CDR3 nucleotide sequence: TGTGCCAGCAAGAAGGGGACAGGGTGGTCGGGCTACACCTTC. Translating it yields CASKKGTGWSGYTF.

The CDR3 DNA reads TGCAGCGTTGAAGTAGGAAGGACAGGGGGCTCGGGGACTGAAGCTTTCTTT. Its translation is CSVEVGRTGGSGTEAFF. J is TRBJ1-1 and V is TRBV29-1; 11 nucleotides line up with TRBD1. Per germline, CDR1 SQVTM and CDR2 ANQGSEA. V dropped 1 base and J dropped 5; count of bases not matched to a gene: 12. This CDR3 contains 17 residues.

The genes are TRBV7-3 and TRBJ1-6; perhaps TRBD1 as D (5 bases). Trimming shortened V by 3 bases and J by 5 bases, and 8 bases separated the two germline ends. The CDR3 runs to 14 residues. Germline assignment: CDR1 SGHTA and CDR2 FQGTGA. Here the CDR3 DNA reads TGTGCCAGCAGCTTGACAGAGAATAATTCACCCCTCCACTTT. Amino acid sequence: CASSLTENNSPLHF.

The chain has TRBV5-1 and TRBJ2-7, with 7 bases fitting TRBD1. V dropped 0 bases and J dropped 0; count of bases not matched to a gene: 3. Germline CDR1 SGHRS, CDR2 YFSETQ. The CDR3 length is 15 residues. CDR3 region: CASSLGGDSSYEQYF. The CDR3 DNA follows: TGCGCCAGCAGCTTGGGAGGGGACAGCTCCTACGAGCAGTACTTC.

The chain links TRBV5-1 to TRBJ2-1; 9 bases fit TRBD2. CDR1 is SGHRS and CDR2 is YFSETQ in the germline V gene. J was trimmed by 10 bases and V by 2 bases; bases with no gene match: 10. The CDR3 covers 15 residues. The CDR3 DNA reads TGCGCCAGCAGCTTTCGACTAGCGGAAGGGAACGAGCAGTTCTTC. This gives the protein CASSFRLAEGNEQFF.

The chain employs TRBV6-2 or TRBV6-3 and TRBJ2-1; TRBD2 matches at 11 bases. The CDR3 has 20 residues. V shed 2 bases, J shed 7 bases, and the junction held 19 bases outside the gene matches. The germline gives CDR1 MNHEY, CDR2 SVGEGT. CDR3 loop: CASSYIAATSGSGGKNEQFF. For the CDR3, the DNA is TGTGCCAGCAGTTACATCGCGGCAACTAGCGGGAGTGGAGGGAAGAATGAGCAGTTCTTC.

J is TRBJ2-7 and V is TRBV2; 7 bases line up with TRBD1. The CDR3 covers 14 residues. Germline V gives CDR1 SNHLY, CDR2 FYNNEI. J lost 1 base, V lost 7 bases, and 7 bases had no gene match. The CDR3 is CASMPRDSSYEQYF. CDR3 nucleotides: TGTGCCAGCATGCCCCGGGACAGTTCCTACGAGCAGTACTTC.

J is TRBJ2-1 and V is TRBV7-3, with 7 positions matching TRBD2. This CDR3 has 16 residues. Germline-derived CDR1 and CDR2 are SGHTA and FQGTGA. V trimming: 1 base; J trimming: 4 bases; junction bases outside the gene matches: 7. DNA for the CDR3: TGTGCCAGCAGCTTAAGGGGCGGGGGACTTTACAATGAGCAGTTCTTC. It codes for CASSLRGGGLYNEQFF.

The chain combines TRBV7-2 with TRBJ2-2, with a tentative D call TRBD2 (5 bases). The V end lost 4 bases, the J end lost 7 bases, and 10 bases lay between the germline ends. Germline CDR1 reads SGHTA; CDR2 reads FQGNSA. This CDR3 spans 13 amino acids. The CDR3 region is CASSSPGNGELFF. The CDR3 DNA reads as TGTGCCAGCAGCTCGCCGGGGAACGGGGAGCTGTTTTTT.

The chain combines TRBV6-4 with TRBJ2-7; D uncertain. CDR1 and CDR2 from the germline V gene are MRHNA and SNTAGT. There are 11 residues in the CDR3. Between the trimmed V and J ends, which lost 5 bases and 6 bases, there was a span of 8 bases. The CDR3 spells CASSNEAEQYF. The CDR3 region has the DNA TGTGCCAGCAGTAATGAGGCCGAGCAGTACTTC.

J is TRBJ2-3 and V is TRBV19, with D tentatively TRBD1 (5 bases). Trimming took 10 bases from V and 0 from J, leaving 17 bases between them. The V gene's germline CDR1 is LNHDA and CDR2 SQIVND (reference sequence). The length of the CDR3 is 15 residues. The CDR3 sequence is CATKNRGTSTDTQYF. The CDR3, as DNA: TGTGCCACTAAAAATAGGGGTACCAGCACAGATACGCAGTATTTT. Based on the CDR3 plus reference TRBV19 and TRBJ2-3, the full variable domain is DGGITQSPKYLFRKEGQNVTLSCEQNLNHDAMYWYRQDPGQGLRLIYYSQIVNDFQKGDIAEGYSVSREKKESFPLTVTSAQKNPTAFYLCATKNRGTSTDTQYFGPGTRLTVL.